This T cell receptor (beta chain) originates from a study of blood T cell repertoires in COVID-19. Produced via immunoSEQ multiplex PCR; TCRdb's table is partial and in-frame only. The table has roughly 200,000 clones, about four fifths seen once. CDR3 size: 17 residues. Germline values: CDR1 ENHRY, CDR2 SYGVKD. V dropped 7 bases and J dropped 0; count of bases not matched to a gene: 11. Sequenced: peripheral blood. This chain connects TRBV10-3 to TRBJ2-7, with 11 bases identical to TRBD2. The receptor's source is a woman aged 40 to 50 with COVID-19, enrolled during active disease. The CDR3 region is CAIKPGQGLADSYEQYF. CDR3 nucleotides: TGTGCCATCAAACCGGGACAGGGACTAGCGGACTCCTACGAGCAGTACTTC.